What follows describes a single T cell receptor (beta chain). CDR1 SGHTA and CDR2 FQGNSA come from the germline V gene. The CDR3 sequence is 17 residues long. The V and J ends lost 5 bases and 2 bases, in that order; junction bases with no gene match: 10. The data are from a study of beta chain features in type 1 diabetes. Expressed TCRB transcripts were sequenced because the entire RNA isolate underwent reverse transcription. Sequenced by immunoSEQ multiplex PCR; TCRdb stores in-frame clones only, minus some. The sample records about 240,000 clones, about 25% being singletons. The chain couples TRBV7-2 to TRBJ2-3, with 10 bases identical to TRBD2. The clonotype was recovered from a young man in good health. The sample was central memory CD4+ T cells from blood. CDR3 residues: CASSPWGSGGVTDTQYF. CDR3 sequence (DNA): TGTGCCAGCAGCCCGTGGGGAAGCGGGGGGGTCACAGATACGCAGTATTTT.